Each of the 31 T cell receptor beta chains below was sequenced from the same sample in a study of blood T cells in healthy people across ages. Alongside a J-beta primer mix, a sample-barcoded 5' primer served in a second PCR lasting roughly 7 to 11 cycles. MiXCR was run by TCRdb on the 5' RACE reads, yielding one entry per CDR3 protein. The sample records 1.5 million to 2 million distinct CDR3 sequences, 28% being singletons. The source material was blood. Every receptor here comes from a young woman in good health.

The chain uses TRBV20-1 and TRBJ2-4; 10 bases map to TRBD2. Trimming at V came to 4 bases and at J to 6 bases, leaving 6 bases not matched to a gene. CDR3 size: 14 residues. Germline assignment: CDR1 DFQATT and CDR2 SNEGSKA (reference sequence). The CDR3 region has the DNA TGCAGTGCTAACCAACTAGCGGGGCTAAACATTCAGTACTTC. Residues: CSANQLAGLNIQYF.

The chain couples TRBV18 to TRBJ2-7; 9 bases align to TRBD1. The CDR3 contains 14 residues. After removal of 5 bases from V and 2 bases from J, the junction contained 4 bases not matched to a gene. Germline V gives CDR1 KGHSH, CDR2 LQKENI. The CDR3: CASSDRGLTYEQYF. As DNA, the CDR3 is TGTGCCAGCTCAGACAGGGGGTTAACCTACGAGCAGTACTTC.

This chain connects TRBV12-3 or TRBV12-4 to TRBJ2-1, with D perhaps matching TRBD2 (5 bases). There are 11 residues in the CDR3. The germline V and J ends were trimmed by 7 bases and 15 bases, with 16 bases remaining between them. The CDR3 protein is CASTTGRGRFF. CDR3 sequence (DNA): TGTGCCAGCACCACCGGTAGAGGGCGGTTCTTC.

This clonotype has only a few counts. The rearrangement uses TRBV4-1 and TRBJ1-2; possibly TRBD1 for D (5 bases). Germline values: CDR1 MGHRA, CDR2 YSYEKL. V dropped 5 bases and J dropped 2 bases, with 9 bases sitting between them. CDR3 length: 13 residues. CDR3 bases: TGCGCCAGCAGCGAACAGGCGAACTATGGCTACACCTTC. Protein: CASSEQANYGYTF.

V is TRBV20-1 and J is TRBJ2-1; D gene uncertain. Germline V gene lookup returns CDR1 DFQATT and CDR2 SNEGSKA (reference sequence). V was cut by 2 bases and J by 2 bases, with 13 bases left in between. CDR3 length: 15 residues. CDR3 region: CSARFGRQTYNEQFF. CDR3 sequence (DNA): TGCAGTGCTAGATTTGGGCGGCAAACCTACAATGAGCAGTTCTTC.

This clonotype was seen more than once but under ten times. The gene calls are TRBV7-9 and TRBJ2-3; D is possibly TRBD2 (6 bases). CDR1 SEHNR and CDR2 FQNEAQ come from the germline V gene (reference sequence). V lost 5 bases to trimming and J lost 4 bases, with 16 bases between them. This CDR3 region has 15 residues. CDR3 sequence: CASSHLASVADTQYF. The CDR3 bases are TGTGCCAGCAGCCACCTGGCTAGCGTGGCAGATACGCAGTATTTT.

This clonotype was detected a few times. The chain joins TRBV6-2 or TRBV6-3 to TRBJ2-2; 9 positions match TRBD1. The junction had 19 bases not matched to a gene; V was cut back by 6 bases and J by 5 bases. CDR1 and CDR2 from the germline V gene are MNHEY and SVGEGT. This CDR3 comprises 19 residues. CDR3 DNA: TGTGCCAGCAGCCCCTATACGGGACAGGGATCCGCTTTGACCGGGGAGCTGTTTTTT. This codes for CASSPYTGQGSALTGELFF.

This sequence joins TRBV7-9 and TRBJ2-1, with D possibly being TRBD1 or TRBD2 (6 bases each). The germline V gene encodes CDR1 SEHNR and CDR2 FQNEAQ (reference sequence). The germline V and J ends were trimmed by 5 bases and 8 bases, with 22 bases remaining between them. The length of the CDR3 is 16 residues. CDR3 in amino acids: CASSPRDSLTGYEQFF. CDR3 DNA sequence: TGTGCCAGCAGCCCTCGGGACTCCCTGACAGGCTATGAGCAGTTCTTC.

On this clonotype itself: A read error may be the cause here, since a much bigger clone is one base away. Since the CDR3 does not end with the conserved phenylalanine or tryptophan, this likely comes from a read error. V usage is TRBV7-2 and J usage is TRBJ2-3, with D unresolved. Trimming cost V 8 bases and J 0 bases, with 12 bases left between them. Germline CDR1 and CDR2: SGHTA and FQGNSA. The CDR3 extends over 14 amino acids. This chain's CDR3 is CASVPDRSTDTQYC. The CDR3 DNA reads TGTGCCAGCGTACCAGACCGTAGCACAGATACGCAGTATTGT.

This clonotype was counted ten times or more. The rearrangement uses TRBV29-1 and TRBJ2-3; D remains ambiguous. The germline V gene encodes CDR1 SQVTM and CDR2 ANQGSEA. The CDR3 covers 14 residues. Trimming shortened V by 4 bases and J by 1 base, and 12 bases separated the two germline ends. The CDR3 coding sequence is TGCAGCGTTGCAGCTGGGGTTGGCACAGATACGCAGTATTTT. Amino acids: CSVAAGVGTDTQYF.

The chain has TRBV12-3 or TRBV12-4 and TRBJ1-1; maybe TRBD1 (5 bases). The CDR3 length is 16 residues. The V and J ends lost 4 bases and 1 base respectively, with 16 bases between them. In DNA form, the CDR3 reads TGTGCCAGCAGTTCCCAGGGACGGGCCGCGAACACTGAAGCTTTCTTT. Its protein product is CASSSQGRAANTEAFF.

The sample holds many counts of this clonotype. The chain is built from TRBV20-1 and TRBJ2-7; no firm D call. The germline V gene has CDR1 DFQATT and CDR2 SNEGSKA (reference sequence). The CDR3 runs to 13 residues. Deletions cut 1 base from V and 7 bases from J, with 14 bases between. CDR3: CSARVRQTREQYF. CDR3 bases: TGCAGTGCTAGAGTTAGGCAGACACGGGAGCAGTACTTC.

This clonotype was seen a single time. CDR3 sequence (DNA): TGTGCCAGCAGCGCCCCCGACGGGGAACATGGCTACACCTTC. Protein product: CASSAPDGEHGYTF. This rearrangement joins TRBV9 to TRBJ1-2; D gene ambiguous. The CDR3 runs 14 residues. V was shortened by 3 bases and J by 6 bases, with 15 bases between the two germline ends. Germline loops: CDR1 SGDLS, CDR2 YYNGEE.

The V gene is TRBV7-6, the J gene TRBJ2-2, with D maybe TRBD1 (5 bases). CDR1 is SGHVS and CDR2 is FNYEAQ in the germline V gene. The CDR3 sequence is 12 residues long. Between the trimmed V and J ends, which lost 3 bases and 9 bases, there was a span of 8 bases. The CDR3 here is CASSLLGRELFF. The CDR3 DNA reads as TGTGCCAGCAGCTTGCTGGGGCGGGAGCTGTTTTTT.

The V call is TRBV20-1, the J call TRBJ2-3; TRBD2 agrees at 9 bases. The CDR3 runs 14 residues. Germline V gene data show CDR1 as DFQATT and CDR2 as SNEGSKA (reference sequence). After removal of 3 bases from V and 5 bases from J, the junction contained 6 bases not matched to a gene. The CDR3 bases are TGCAGTGCTAGTCCAGCGGGGGGACGAGATACGCAGTATTTT. Translating gives CSASPAGGRDTQYF.

The chain recombines TRBV20-1 with TRBJ1-5, with D maybe TRBD1 (5 bases). The germline CDR1 and CDR2 sequences are DFQATT and SNEGSKA (reference sequence). The CDR3 consists of 15 residues. V was trimmed by 5 bases and J by 4 bases, leaving 18 bases between them. CDR3 bases: TGCAGTGCTGCTCCCGGGACCGACCCTAATCAGCCCCAGCATTTT. This sequence encodes CSAAPGTDPNQPQHF.

The chain is built from TRBV5-5 and TRBJ1-1, with a possible D match to TRBD1 (6 bases). The V and J ends lost 6 bases and 4 bases respectively, with 19 bases between them. The germline V gene has CDR1 SGHKS and CDR2 YYEKEE (reference sequence). This CDR3 is built from 15 residues. The CDR3 DNA reads TGTGCCAGCACCTCAGGACAGCCAAGGGGCACTGAAGCTTTCTTT. Translated, it gives CASTSGQPRGTEAFF.

Details on this clonotype: This sequence may be a read error, since a much larger clone differs from it by one base. The chain joins TRBV5-1 to TRBJ2-7; 9 bases are a match to TRBD2. This CDR3 is 15 amino acids long. CDR1 and CDR2 from the germline V gene are SGHRS and YFSETQ. The trim removed 4 bases at V and 7 bases at J, leaving 12 bases unmatched. The CDR3 DNA follows: TGCGCCAGCAGCGGGAGAGCGGGGGGCTACAATGAGCAGTACTTC. Protein sequence: CASSGRAGGYNEQYF.

This clonotype occurred a few times. The chain uses TRBV29-1 and TRBJ1-2, with 8 nucleotides matching TRBD1. J gave up 7 bases and V 5 bases, and 6 bases lay outside the gene matches. Germline CDR1 and CDR2: SQVTM and ANQGSEA. This CDR3 has 12 amino acids. This CDR3 reads CSVRSRGLGYTF. The CDR3 DNA reads TGCAGCGTTCGATCCAGGGGGCTTGGCTACACCTTC.

As regards this clonotype: A junction end diverges from the germline sequence, so it may reflect a read error. The CDR3 coding sequence is TGCGCCAGCAGCCAAGAGTCCACCACAGATGCGCAGTATTTT. Protein sequence: CASSQESTTDAQYF. This chain links TRBV4-1 with TRBJ2-3; no clear D gene. Germline assignment: CDR1 MGHRA and CDR2 YSYEKL. This CDR3 is 14 amino acids long.

This clonotype was detected a few times. The chain has TRBV20-1 and TRBJ1-5; the D gene is possibly TRBD1 (6 bases). The V end lost 0 bases, the J end lost 6 bases, and 15 bases lay between the germline ends. CDR1 and CDR2 from the germline V gene are DFQATT and SNEGSKA (reference sequence). The CDR3 sequence is 15 residues long. As DNA, the CDR3 is TGCAGTGCTAGAGACTCGGGGGGCGTGGGTCAGCCCCAGCATTTT. Translation: CSARDSGGVGQPQHF.

This clonotype has ten or more counts. The chain has TRBV29-1 and TRBJ2-4; D is perhaps TRBD1 (6 bases). The ends were cut back, 6 bases at V and 7 bases at J, with 13 bases in the middle. Germline CDR1 and CDR2: SQVTM and ANQGSEA. CDR3 length: 12 residues. CDR3 DNA sequence: TGCAGCGTGGACAGCCCCAGTAACATTCAGTACTTC. This codes for CSVDSPSNIQYF.

This clonotype was recorded at least ten times. The chain couples TRBV20-1 to TRBJ2-5, with TRBD2 as a possible D gene (5 bases). Deletions cut 0 bases from V and 2 bases from J, with 13 bases between. There are 15 residues in the CDR3. Per the germline V gene, CDR1 is DFQATT and CDR2 is SNEGSKA (reference sequence). The CDR3 DNA reads as TGCAGTGCTAGAGATAGGAGCCGGGGACAAGAGACCCAGTACTTC. Translation gives CSARDRSRGQETQYF.

The rearrangement links TRBV5-1 to TRBJ1-6; weak D call: TRBD1 (6 bases). The CDR3 totals 14 residues. CDR1 and CDR2 from the germline V gene are SGHRS and YFSETQ. V was shortened by 5 bases and J by 13 bases, with 19 bases between the two germline ends. This CDR3 reads CASRRGVDHSPLHF. The CDR3 region has the DNA TGCGCCAGCAGAAGGGGGGTAGATCACTCCCCCCTCCACTTT.

This clonotype was seen a few times. The V call is TRBV9, the J call TRBJ2-5, with 7 nucleotides matching TRBD1. Germline V lookup: CDR1 SGDLS, CDR2 YYNGEE. This CDR3 comprises 14 residues. V lost 4 bases to trimming and J lost 5 bases; unmatched junction nucleotides: 8. CDR3 protein: CASSPGGKTETQYF. The CDR3 nucleotides are TGTGCCAGCAGCCCAGGGGGAAAGACGGAGACCCAGTACTTC.

This clonotype turned up a few times. This sequence joins TRBV2 and TRBJ2-5; 11 nucleotides match TRBD2. V lost 8 bases to trimming and J lost 3 bases; unmatched junction nucleotides: 2. There are 13 residues in the CDR3. Germline CDR1 SNHLY, CDR2 FYNNEI. The CDR3 spells CASGGLAEETQYF. The CDR3 DNA sequence: TGTGCCAGCGGGGGACTAGCGGAAGAGACCCAGTACTTC.

The chain is built from TRBV10-2 and TRBJ1-2; D is unresolved. Germline values: CDR1 WSHSY, CDR2 SAAADI. Trimming took 4 bases from V and 8 from J, leaving 11 bases between them. This CDR3 spans 12 amino acids. This CDR3 reads CASSGGFTGYTF. The CDR3 coding sequence is TGCGCCAGCAGTGGAGGGTTCACAGGCTACACCTTC.

The gene calls are TRBV7-9 and TRBJ2-5; 11 bases are a match to TRBD1. The V gene end was trimmed by 2 bases and the J gene end by 3 bases; junction bases not matched to a gene: 2. The CDR3 consists of 15 residues. CDR1 is SEHNR, CDR2 FQNEAQ, per germline (reference sequence). This CDR3 is CASSLWTGGEETQYF. CDR3 coding DNA: TGTGCCAGCAGCTTATGGACAGGGGGCGAAGAGACCCAGTACTTC.

This clonotype was found a few times. The chain recombines TRBV12-3 or TRBV12-4 with TRBJ2-3; TRBD1 aligns across 7 bases. The CDR3 sequence is 14 residues long. J gave up 4 bases and V 5 bases, and 6 bases lay outside the gene matches. The CDR3 nucleotides are TGTGCCAGCAGTCGGCAGGGGGATTCAGATACGCAGTATTTT. It is translated as CASSRQGDSDTQYF.

This sequence joins TRBV11-2 and TRBJ2-7; TRBD2 matches at 7 bases. J lost 5 bases, V lost 4 bases, and 8 bases had no gene match. CDR1 and CDR2 from the germline V gene are SGHAT and FQNNGV. There are 14 residues in the CDR3. The CDR3 coding sequence is TGTGCCAGCAGCTCGGGACTACCCTTTGACGAGCAGTACTTC. Its translation is CASSSGLPFDEQYF.

The chain links TRBV6-1 to TRBJ2-3; D possibly corresponds to TRBD2 (5 bases). Germline values: CDR1 MNHNS, CDR2 SASEGT. Trimming took off 3 bases at V and 0 bases at J, with 16 bases between the two ends. The CDR3 totals 17 residues. This CDR3 is CASSERVRAASTDTQYF. As DNA, the CDR3 is TGTGCCAGCAGTGAGCGCGTGAGGGCGGCTAGCACAGATACGCAGTATTTT.